This T cell receptor (beta chain) was recovered during a study of response to subunit inactivated influenza vaccine. Study-level points and caveats: It was the authors' suggestion that each seasonal influenza vaccination recruits few new T cells.

TCRdb reanalysed the RT-PCR reads using MiXCR and keeps one entry per CDR3 protein. Of some 500,000 distinct CDR3 sequences in the sample, around 25% were seen once. CDR1 is ENHRY, CDR2 SYGVKD, per germline. The CDR3 is 16 residues long. With 0 bases removed from V and 1 base from J, the gap between germline ends came to 13 bases. This clonotype was counted between two and nine times. What it binds is not known. This TCR came from a man aged 45-65 years who received an inactivated influenza vaccine. V usage is TRBV10-3 and J usage is TRBJ2-7; D possibly corresponds to TRBD1 (5 bases). The sample consisted of CD4+ T cells sorted from PBMCs, taken around 5 days after vaccination. Here the CDR3 reads CAISESSQGLSYEQYF. DNA for the CDR3: TGTGCCATCAGTGAGTCTAGCCAGGGATTGTCCTACGAGCAGTACTTC.